Following are 24 T cell receptor beta chains from one sample sequenced in a study of cytomegalovirus exposure and HLA in healthy donors. The protocol was immunoSEQ multiplex PCR, while the TCRdb copy is restricted to in-frame clones and leaves out a portion. Among about 160,000 clones listed, roughly 90% were seen once. Sequences were obtained from PBMCs. The receptors were sampled from a woman aged 25 to 39 in good health and CMV-seronegative.

This rearrangement joins TRBV4-1 to TRBJ2-5; 8 nucleotides match TRBD2. The V segment lost 0 bases and the J segment 4 bases; nucleotides outside the gene matches: 4. CDR3 length: 15 amino acids. Germline assignment: CDR1 MGHRA and CDR2 YSYEKL. As DNA, the CDR3 is TGCGCCAGCAGCCAAGATCGGGGGGGAATAGAGACCCAGTACTTC. Amino acid sequence: CASSQDRGGIETQYF.

This clone was counted between two and nine times. The genes are TRBV30 and TRBJ2-7, with TRBD2 identical over 8 bases. Looked up from germline, CDR1 is GTSNPN and CDR2 is SVGIG (reference sequence). CDR3 length: 14 amino acids. With V trimmed by 4 bases and J by 4 bases, 9 bases remained unmatched. CDR3 sequence: CAWTESGSGYEQYF. Written as DNA, the CDR3 is TGTGCCTGGACCGAGAGCGGGAGTGGGTACGAGCAGTACTTC.

This chain links TRBV9 with TRBJ1-2; D remains unclear. The germline CDR1 and CDR2 sequences are SGDLS and YYNGEE. The CDR3 is 12 amino acids. Trimming left V 3 bases short and J 4 bases short, with 7 bases between. The CDR3 protein is CASSGGVYGYTF. The CDR3 nucleotides read TGTGCCAGCAGCGGAGGCGTCTATGGCTACACCTTC. Using reference TRBV9 and TRBJ1-2 for the parts outside the CDR3, the full variable domain is DSGVTQTPKHLITATGQRVTLRCSPRSGDLSVYWYQQSLDQGLQFLIQYYNGEERAKGNILERFSAQQFPDLHSELNLSSLELGDSALYFCASSGGVYGYTFGSGTRLTVV.

A single count supports this clone. The chain couples TRBV7-9 to TRBJ2-7, with D unresolved. CDR1 SEHNR and CDR2 FQNEAQ come from the germline V gene (reference sequence). The CDR3 loop spans 13 amino acids. V was clipped by 5 bases and J by 2 bases, with 10 bases between them. This chain's CDR3 is CASSPGGTYEQYF. The CDR3 DNA follows: TGTGCCAGCAGCCCTGGCGGTACCTACGAGCAGTACTTC.

This chain uses TRBV4-1 with TRBJ1-3; D is uncertain. The CDR3 contains 17 residues. Trimming took off 0 bases at V and 0 bases at J, with 12 bases between the two ends. Germline V CDR1 and CDR2: MGHRA, YSYEKL. This chain's CDR3 is CASSQEGRSNSGNTIYF. The CDR3 DNA is TGCGCCAGCAGCCAAGAAGGTCGCTCCAACTCTGGAAACACCATATATTTT.

V is TRBV6-5 and J is TRBJ2-2, with a weak D call TRBD2 (5 bases). From germline, CDR1 is MNHEY and CDR2 SVGAGI. CDR3 length: 13 residues. V lost 5 bases to trimming and J lost 6 bases, with 10 bases between them. For the CDR3, the DNA is TGTGCCAGCAGTGAGTTGGGAGCCGGGGAGCTGTTTTTT. This gives the protein CASSELGAGELFF.

This chain links TRBV7-2 with TRBJ1-5, with 7 bases aligning to TRBD1. Germline CDR1 SGHTA, CDR2 FQGNSA. J lost 4 bases, V lost 5 bases, and 2 bases had no gene match. This CDR3 region has 13 residues. CDR3 region: CASSVTGNQPQHF. As DNA, the CDR3 is TGTGCCAGCAGCGTGACAGGGAATCAGCCCCAGCATTTT.

This clone came up once. The rearrangement joins TRBV9 to TRBJ2-1, with 8 positions matching TRBD2. The CDR3 extends over 19 amino acids. V trimming: 0 bases; J trimming: 0 bases; junction bases outside the gene matches: 11. Germline V CDR1 and CDR2: SGDLS, YYNGEE. The CDR3 protein is CASSVGFQRERSSYNEQFF. CDR3 DNA sequence: TGTGCCAGCAGCGTAGGTTTCCAGCGGGAGAGAAGCTCCTACAATGAGCAGTTCTTC. Combining the CDR3 with reference TRBV9 and TRBJ2-1 gives the whole variable domain DSGVTQTPKHLITATGQRVTLRCSPRSGDLSVYWYQQSLDQGLQFLIQYYNGEERAKGNILERFSAQQFPDLHSELNLSSLELGDSALYFCASSVGFQRERSSYNEQFFGPGTRLTVL.

This chain uses TRBV5-6 with TRBJ2-1; 7 nucleotides line up with TRBD1. Trimming removed 4 bases from V and 8 bases from J; junction bases left unmatched: 15. Per germline, CDR1 SGHDT and CDR2 YYEEEE. CDR3 length equals 16 residues. The CDR3 DNA reads TGTGCCAGCAGCCGAACTCCGGGACAGAGGCTCGATGAGCAGTTCTTC. Protein product: CASSRTPGQRLDEQFF.

The chain is built from TRBV9 and TRBJ2-1; D perhaps matches TRBD2 (6 bases). Trimming removed 0 bases from V and 7 bases from J, with 14 bases in between. CDR1 and CDR2 from the germline V gene are SGDLS and YYNGEE. There are 15 residues in the CDR3. CDR3 bases: TGTGCCAGCAGCGTAGCTGGGGGGTCGGGGAATGAGCAGTTCTTC. Protein: CASSVAGGSGNEQFF.

The V call is TRBV5-1, the J call TRBJ2-5, with D possibly called TRBD1 or TRBD2 (6 bases each). The CDR3 is made up of 15 amino acids. From germline, CDR1 is SGHRS and CDR2 YFSETQ. Trimming took 4 bases from V and 3 from J, leaving 16 bases between them. CDR3 protein: CASSRGPVPKETQYF. The CDR3 coding sequence is TGCGCCAGCAGCCGGGGGCCCGTACCAAAAGAGACCCAGTACTTC.

The chain uses TRBV15 and TRBJ1-1, with D perhaps matching TRBD1 (6 bases). Trimming shortened V by 3 bases and J by 10 bases, and 12 bases separated the two germline ends. CDR3 length: 12 amino acids. Germline V gene sequence: CDR1 LNHNV, CDR2 YYDKDF (reference sequence). The CDR3 spells CATSSGGRGAFF. Here the CDR3 DNA reads TGTGCCACCAGCAGCGGGGGGCGAGGAGCTTTCTTT.

The chain is built from TRBV6-6 and TRBJ1-4; D is unclear. Germline CDR1 is MNHNY and CDR2 is SVGAGI (reference sequence). The CDR3 sequence is 13 residues long. Trimming cost V 7 bases and J 8 bases, with 14 bases left between them. The CDR3 sequence is CASMNGIWEKLFF. As DNA, the CDR3 is TGTGCCAGCATGAACGGCATTTGGGAAAAACTGTTTTTT.

The chain couples TRBV6-1 to TRBJ2-2, with 14 bases identical to TRBD2. From germline, CDR1 is MNHNS and CDR2 SASEGT. The CDR3 extends over 16 amino acids. Losses at the gene ends were 4 bases for V and 9 bases for J; bases not matched to a gene: 7. The CDR3 reads CASSATSGGAGRELFF. The CDR3 DNA reads TGTGCCAGCAGTGCGACTAGCGGGGGGGCGGGCCGGGAGCTGTTTTTT.

This rearrangement joins TRBV6-5 to TRBJ2-7; D is tentatively TRBD1 or TRBD2 (5 bases each). The germline gives CDR1 MNHEY, CDR2 SVGAGI. The CDR3 loop spans 12 amino acids. In DNA form, the CDR3 reads TGTGCAAGCGGAAGGGGTTCCCACGAGCAGTACTTC. Translation gives CASGRGSHEQYF.

The V and J genes are TRBV2 and TRBJ1-1; D unclear. Trimming took off 8 bases at V and 1 base at J, with 14 bases between the two ends. Looked up from germline, CDR1 is SNHLY and CDR2 is FYNNEI. The CDR3 contains 14 residues. In DNA form, the CDR3 reads TGTGCCAGCGTCCCAAGGCAGAAGAACACTGAAGCTTTCTTT. Protein product: CASVPRQKNTEAFF.

This chain uses TRBV29-1 with TRBJ2-1, with D possibly matching TRBD2 (5 bases). The V end was cut by 2 bases, the J end by 6 bases, with 5 bases between. The CDR3 spans 11 residues. CDR1 is SQVTM and CDR2 is ANQGSEA in the germline V gene. The CDR3 DNA sequence: TGCAGCGTTGAACTAGCCAATGAGCAGTTCTTC. It encodes CSVELANEQFF.

This clone has only one observation. V usage is TRBV4-2 and J usage is TRBJ2-2; tentative D call: TRBD2 (6 bases). The CDR3 is made up of 13 amino acids. Germline CDR1 is LGHNA and CDR2 is YNFKEQ. V gave up 8 bases and J gave up 4 bases, with 11 bases separating them. CDR3 residues: CASGAEGTGELFF. CDR3 bases: TGTGCCAGCGGAGCGGAGGGCACCGGGGAGCTGTTTTTT.

The rearrangement uses TRBV5-6 and TRBJ2-7; 7 bases agree with TRBD1. The CDR3 is 16 amino acids. Germline trimming cut 0 bases from V and 0 bases from J; bases unmatched to any gene: 6. Germline-derived CDR1 and CDR2 are SGHDT and YYEEEE. The CDR3 loop is CASSLGGTALSYEQYF. The CDR3 DNA sequence: TGTGCCAGCAGCTTGGGAGGGACAGCCCTCTCCTACGAGCAGTACTTC.

This clone came up once. This chain joins TRBV20-1 and TRBJ2-5, with unresolved D. Germline CDR1 DFQATT, CDR2 SNEGSKA (reference sequence). Trimming left V 6 bases short and J 5 bases short, with 10 bases between. This CDR3 comprises 11 residues. This CDR3 reads CSAPKGETQYF. In DNA, the CDR3 is TGCAGTGCACCTAAAGGGGAGACCCAGTACTTC.

The chain is built from TRBV15 and TRBJ2-2; 7 bases fit TRBD1. This CDR3 has 22 residues. The trim removed 1 base at V and 0 bases at J, leaving 20 bases unmatched. Germline CDR1 LNHNV, CDR2 YYDKDF (reference sequence). DNA for the CDR3: TGTGCCACCAGCAGAGTACCCCCAGAGGCGGAGACAGGGAACGCGAACACCGGGGAGCTGTTTTTT. Its protein is CATSRVPPEAETGNANTGELFF.

DNA for the CDR3: TGTGCCAGCAGCTTAGGATCCGAGCAGTTCTTC. It yields the protein CASSLGSEQFF. The chain combines TRBV7-8 with TRBJ2-1; D is undetermined. This CDR3 is built from 11 residues. V lost 1 base and J lost 10, with 5 bases in between. Germline values: CDR1 SGHVS, CDR2 FQNEAQ.

The chain recombines TRBV6-6 with TRBJ1-1; D might be TRBD1 (5 bases). Deletions cut 6 bases from V and 4 bases from J, with 12 bases between. The CDR3 is 13 residues long. Germline-derived CDR1 and CDR2 are MNHNY and SVGAGI (reference sequence). CDR3 sequence (DNA): TGTGCCAGCAGCTCCGGGGGGGGCACTGAAGCTTTCTTT. Amino acids: CASSSGGGTEAFF.

V usage is TRBV5-1 and J usage is TRBJ2-3; weak D call: TRBD2 (6 bases). The germline CDR1 and CDR2 sequences are SGHRS and YFSETQ. The V end was cut by 0 bases, the J end by 2 bases, with 19 bases between. CDR3 size: 18 residues. CDR3 region: CASSLGPLTSQVTDTQYF. The CDR3 DNA follows: TGCGCCAGCAGCTTGGGCCCCCTGACTAGTCAGGTCACAGATACGCAGTATTTT.